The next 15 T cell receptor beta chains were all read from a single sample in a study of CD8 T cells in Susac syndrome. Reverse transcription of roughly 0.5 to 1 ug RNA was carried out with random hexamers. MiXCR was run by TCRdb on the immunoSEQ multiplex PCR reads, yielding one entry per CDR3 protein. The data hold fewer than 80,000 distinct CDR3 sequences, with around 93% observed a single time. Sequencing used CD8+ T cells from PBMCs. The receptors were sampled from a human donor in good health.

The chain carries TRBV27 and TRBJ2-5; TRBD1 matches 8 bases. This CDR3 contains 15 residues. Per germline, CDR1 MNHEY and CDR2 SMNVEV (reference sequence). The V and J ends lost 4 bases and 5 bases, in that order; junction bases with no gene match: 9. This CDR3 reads CASSSGQAVGETQYF. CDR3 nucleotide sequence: TGTGCCAGCAGTTCGGGACAGGCCGTTGGGGAGACCCAGTACTTC.

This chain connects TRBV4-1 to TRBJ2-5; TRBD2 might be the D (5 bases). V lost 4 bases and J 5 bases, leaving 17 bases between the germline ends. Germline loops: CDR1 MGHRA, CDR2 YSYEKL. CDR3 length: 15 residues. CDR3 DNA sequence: TGCGCCAGCAGCCCCGAGGACTCTGCGGAGGAGACCCAGTACTTC. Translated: CASSPEDSAEETQYF.

The CDR3 sequence is CASSQAHMNTEAFF. The DNA of the CDR3 is TGCGCCAGCAGCCAAGCGCATATGAACACTGAAGCTTTCTTT. The genes are TRBV4-1 and TRBJ1-1; no definite D call. V was cut by 1 base and J by 0 bases, with 6 bases left in between. Germline V gives CDR1 MGHRA, CDR2 YSYEKL. The CDR3 is 14 residues long.

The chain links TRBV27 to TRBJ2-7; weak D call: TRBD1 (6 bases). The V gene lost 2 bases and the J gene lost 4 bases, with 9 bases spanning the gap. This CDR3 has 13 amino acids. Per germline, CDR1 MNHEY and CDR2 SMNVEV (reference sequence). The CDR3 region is CASSLIGGYEQYF. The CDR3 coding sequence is TGTGCCAGCAGTTTAATAGGGGGTTACGAGCAGTACTTC.

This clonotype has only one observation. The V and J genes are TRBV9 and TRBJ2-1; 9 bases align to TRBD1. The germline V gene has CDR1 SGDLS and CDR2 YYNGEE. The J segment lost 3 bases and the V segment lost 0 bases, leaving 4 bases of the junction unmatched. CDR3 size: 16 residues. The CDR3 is CASSVVGTGFYNEQFF. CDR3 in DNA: TGTGCCAGCAGCGTAGTAGGGACAGGGTTCTACAATGAGCAGTTCTTC.

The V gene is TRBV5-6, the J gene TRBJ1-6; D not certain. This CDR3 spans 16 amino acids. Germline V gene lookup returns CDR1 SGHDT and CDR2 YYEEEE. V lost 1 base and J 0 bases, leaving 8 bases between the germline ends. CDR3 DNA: TGTGCCAGCAGCTTGTGGGCCAGCTCCTATAATTCACCCCTCCACTTT. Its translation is CASSLWASSYNSPLHF.

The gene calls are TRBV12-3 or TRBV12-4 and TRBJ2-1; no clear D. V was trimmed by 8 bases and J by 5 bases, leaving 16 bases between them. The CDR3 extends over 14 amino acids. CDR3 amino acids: CASGPFSMNNEQFF. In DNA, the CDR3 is TGTGCCAGCGGGCCCTTTTCGATGAACAATGAGCAGTTCTTC.

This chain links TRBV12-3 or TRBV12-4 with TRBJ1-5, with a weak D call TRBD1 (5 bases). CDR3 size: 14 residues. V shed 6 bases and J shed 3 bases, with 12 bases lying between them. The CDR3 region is CASRADSLNQPQHF. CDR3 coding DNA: TGTGCCAGCAGGGCCGACAGCCTCAATCAGCCCCAGCATTTT.

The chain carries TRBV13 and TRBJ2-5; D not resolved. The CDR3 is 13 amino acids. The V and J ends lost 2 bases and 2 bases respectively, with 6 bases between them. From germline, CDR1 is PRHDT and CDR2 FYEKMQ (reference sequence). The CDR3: CASSLSDQETQYF. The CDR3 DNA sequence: TGTGCCAGCAGCTTAAGTGATCAAGAGACCCAGTACTTC.

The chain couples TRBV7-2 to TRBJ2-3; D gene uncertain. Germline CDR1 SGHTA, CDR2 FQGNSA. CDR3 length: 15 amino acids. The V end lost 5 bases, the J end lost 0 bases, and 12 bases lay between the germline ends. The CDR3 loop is CASSQTPFSTDTQYF. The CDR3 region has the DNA TGTGCCAGCAGCCAGACGCCATTTAGCACAGATACGCAGTATTTT.

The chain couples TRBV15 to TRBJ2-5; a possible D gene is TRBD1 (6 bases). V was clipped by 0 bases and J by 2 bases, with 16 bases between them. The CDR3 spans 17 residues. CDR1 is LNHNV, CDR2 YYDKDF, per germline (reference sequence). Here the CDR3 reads CATSRDLTGRRQETQYF. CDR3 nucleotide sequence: TGTGCCACCAGCAGAGATTTGACAGGTCGGAGGCAAGAGACCCAGTACTTC.

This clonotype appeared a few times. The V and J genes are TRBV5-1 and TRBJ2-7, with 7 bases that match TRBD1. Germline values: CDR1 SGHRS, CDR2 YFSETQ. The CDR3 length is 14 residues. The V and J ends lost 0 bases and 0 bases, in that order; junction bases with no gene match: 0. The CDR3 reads CASSLGDSSYEQYF. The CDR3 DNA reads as TGCGCCAGCAGCTTGGGGGACAGCTCCTACGAGCAGTACTTC.

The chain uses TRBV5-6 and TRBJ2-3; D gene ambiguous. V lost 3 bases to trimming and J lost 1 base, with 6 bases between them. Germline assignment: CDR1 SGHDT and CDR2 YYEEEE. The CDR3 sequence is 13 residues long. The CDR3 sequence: CASSWRGTDTQYF. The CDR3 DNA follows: TGTGCCAGCAGCTGGCGAGGCACAGATACGCAGTATTTT.

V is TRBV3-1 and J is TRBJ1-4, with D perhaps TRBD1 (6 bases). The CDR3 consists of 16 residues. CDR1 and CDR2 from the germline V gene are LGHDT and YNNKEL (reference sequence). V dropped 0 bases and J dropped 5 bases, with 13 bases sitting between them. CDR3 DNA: TGTGCCAGCAGCCAAGATGCCGAGGGGGAAAATGAAAAACTGTTTTTT. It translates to CASSQDAEGENEKLFF.

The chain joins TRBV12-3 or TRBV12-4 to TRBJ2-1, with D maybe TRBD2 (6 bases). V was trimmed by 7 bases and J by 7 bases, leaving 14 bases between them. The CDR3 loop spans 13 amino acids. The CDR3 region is CASTFGGRNEQFF. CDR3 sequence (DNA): TGTGCCAGCACTTTCGGTGGGAGGAATGAGCAGTTCTTC.